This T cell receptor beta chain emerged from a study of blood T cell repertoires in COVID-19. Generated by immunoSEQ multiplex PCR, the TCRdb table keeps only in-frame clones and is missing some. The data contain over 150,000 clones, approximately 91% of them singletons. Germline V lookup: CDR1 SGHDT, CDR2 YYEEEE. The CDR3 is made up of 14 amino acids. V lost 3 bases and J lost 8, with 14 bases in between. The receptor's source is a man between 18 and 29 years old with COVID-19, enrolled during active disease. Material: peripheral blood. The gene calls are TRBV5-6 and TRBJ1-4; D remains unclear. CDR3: CASSSGFIREKLFF. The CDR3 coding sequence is TGTGCCAGCAGCTCCGGGTTTATTAGGGAAAAACTGTTTTTT.